Shown below are 14 T cell receptor beta chains from a single sample sequenced in a study of blood T cell repertoires in COVID-19. Here immunoSEQ multiplex PCR was the method, and the copy in TCRdb shows in-frame clones only, minus some. The data show 40,000 to 50,000 clones, with more than 75% seen just once and 15% held by the top ten. The sample comprised peripheral blood. These receptors originate from a human donor in a cohort sampled during active COVID-19.

The V gene is TRBV10-3, the J gene TRBJ1-5; no reliable D call. The CDR3 sequence is 16 residues long. V was shortened by 0 bases and J by 6 bases, with 15 bases between the two germline ends. Germline-derived CDR1 and CDR2 are ENHRY and SYGVKD. The DNA of the CDR3 is TGTGCCATCAGTGAGTCGGGAGGGCCCAGCGGTCAGCCCCAGCATTTT. It translates to CAISESGGPSGQPQHF.

V usage is TRBV3-1 (or the pseudogene TRBV3-2) and J usage is TRBJ1-2; D is ambiguous. Germline values: CDR1 LGHDT, CDR2 YNNKEL (reference sequence). Trimming shortened V by 1 base and J by 4 bases, and 13 bases separated the two germline ends. There are 15 residues in the CDR3. CDR3: CASSQAEIKFYGYTF. CDR3 bases: TGTGCCAGCAGCCAAGCCGAGATCAAGTTCTATGGCTACACCTTC.

The chain couples TRBV5-4 to TRBJ1-3, with TRBD1 matching over 7 bases. Looked up from germline, CDR1 is SGHNT and CDR2 is YYREEE (reference sequence). There are 16 residues in the CDR3. V lost 1 base, J lost 0 bases, and 4 bases stayed unmatched. CDR3 in DNA: TGTGCCAGCAGCTTGACAGGGGTCCTCTCTGGAAACACCATATATTTT. This gives the protein CASSLTGVLSGNTIYF.

V is TRBV7-9 and J is TRBJ1-2, with a weak D call TRBD1 (6 bases). Per germline, CDR1 SEHNR and CDR2 FQNEAQ (reference sequence). CDR3 length: 17 residues. V lost 7 bases and J 0 bases, leaving 21 bases between the germline ends. CDR3 DNA: TGTGCCAGCACGGGGGCATCGACGGCCCGGTCTAACTATGGCTACACCTTC. This gives the protein CASTGASTARSNYGYTF.

The chain links TRBV10-3 to TRBJ2-7; 7 bases align to TRBD2. This CDR3 has 14 residues. Losses at the gene ends were 10 bases for V and 0 bases for J; bases not matched to a gene: 9. Germline CDR1 reads ENHRY; CDR2 reads SYGVKD. Written as DNA, the CDR3 is TGTGCCACCGCAGGAGGCGGGAGCTCCTACGAGCAGTACTTC. Its translation: CATAGGGSSYEQYF.

CDR3 sequence (DNA): TGTGCCAGCTCACCCGAGGCCCGAGAGACCCAGTACTTC. Its translation: CASSPEARETQYF. This chain connects TRBV18 to TRBJ2-5; D uncertain. Trimming pared 3 bases from V and 4 bases from J, leaving 9 bases between. The V gene's germline CDR1 is KGHSH and CDR2 LQKENI. The CDR3 runs to 13 residues.

The V gene is TRBV11-2, the J gene TRBJ2-7; D ambiguous. CDR3 length equals 13 residues. Trimming cost V 2 bases and J 3 bases, with 8 bases left between them. Germline CDR1 is SGHAT and CDR2 is FQNNGV. Here the CDR3 reads CASSLNRDYEQYF. Here the CDR3 DNA reads TGTGCCAGCAGCTTAAATCGAGACTACGAGCAGTACTTC.

This sequence joins TRBV6-5 and TRBJ2-7, with D perhaps TRBD1 (5 bases). CDR1 MNHEY and CDR2 SVGAGI come from the germline V gene. This CDR3 spans 16 amino acids. The V and J ends lost 2 bases and 2 bases respectively, with 16 bases between them. CDR3 sequence reads: CASSYTLGASTYEQYF. DNA for the CDR3: TGTGCCAGCAGTTACACCCTTGGGGCATCCACCTACGAGCAGTACTTC.

The chain carries TRBV27 and TRBJ1-4; the D gene is possibly TRBD1 (6 bases). The ends were cut back, 5 bases at V and 4 bases at J, with 14 bases in the middle. The CDR3 runs 15 residues. Per the germline V gene, CDR1 is MNHEY and CDR2 is SMNVEV (reference sequence). The CDR3 protein is CASSPRTVVNEKLFF. As DNA, the CDR3 is TGTGCCAGCAGTCCCCGGACAGTAGTTAATGAAAAACTGTTTTTT.

The rearrangement links TRBV13 to TRBJ2-1; 10 nucleotides agree with TRBD2. From germline, CDR1 is PRHDT and CDR2 FYEKMQ (reference sequence). V was pared by 5 bases and J by 7 bases, with 11 bases of the junction left unmatched. The CDR3 spans 16 residues. The CDR3 here is CASSTSLAGVWNEQFF. CDR3 DNA: TGTGCCAGCAGCACCTCCCTAGCGGGAGTTTGGAATGAGCAGTTCTTC. Using reference TRBV13 and TRBJ2-1 for the parts outside the CDR3, the full variable domain is AAGVIQSPRHLIKEKRETATLKCYPIPRHDTVYWYQQGPGQDPQFLISFYEKMQSDKGSIPDRFSAQQFSDYHSELNMSSLELGDSALYFCASSTSLAGVWNEQFFGPGTRLTVL.

The rearrangement joins TRBV23-1 to TRBJ2-4, with D unresolved. TRBV23-1 is treated as an ORF (open reading frame) with a function not yet certain. The CDR3 is 11 residues long. V was clipped by 3 bases and J by 11 bases, with 8 bases between them. CDR3 in amino acids: CASSQRPLQYF. Here the CDR3 DNA reads TGCGCCAGCAGTCAGCGCCCCCTTCAGTACTTC.

The gene calls are TRBV6-5 and TRBJ2-2; 10 bases line up with TRBD2. The CDR3 sequence is 15 residues long. Germline loops: CDR1 MNHEY, CDR2 SVGAGI. The J segment lost 8 bases and the V segment lost 4 bases, leaving 7 bases of the junction unmatched. CDR3 nucleotide sequence: TGTGCCAGCAGTTCCAAGCGGGAGGGTCCTGGGGAGCTGTTTTTT. Amino acid sequence: CASSSKREGPGELFF.

A remark on this clone: The same CDR3 also results from other DNA sequences found in this sample. This chain connects TRBV4-3 to TRBJ1-1, with D tentatively TRBD1 (5 bases). This CDR3 is built from 13 residues. The germline CDR1 and CDR2 sequences are LGHNA and YSLEER. V was clipped by 4 bases and J by 1 base, with 7 bases between them. DNA for the CDR3: TGCGCCAGCAGCCTCACAGGGAACACTGAAGCTTTCTTT. This sequence encodes CASSLTGNTEAFF.

V gene TRBV7-6 combines with J gene TRBJ2-7; 13 bases agree with TRBD2. J lost 0 bases, V lost 4 bases, and 9 bases had no gene match. The CDR3 extends over 18 amino acids. Germline-derived CDR1 and CDR2 are SGHVS and FNYEAQ. The CDR3 sequence is CASSSRLAGGQISYEQYF. CDR3 sequence (DNA): TGTGCCAGCAGCTCTCGACTAGCGGGAGGCCAGATCTCCTACGAGCAGTACTTC.